The 18 T cell receptor beta chains reported below all come from one sample, sequenced in a study of CD8 T cells in ankylosing spondylitis (dated by TCRdb to 2016 to 2017). Preparation of the library involved 5' RACE. Sequencer: Illumina HiSeq 2500. TCRdb cleaned the public reads at Q25 with fastp, built clones with MiXCR and kept in-frame beta chains. For every CDR3 protein sequence, its rows merge into one entry that carries the most common genes and DNA. This sample holds under 250,000 distinct CDR3 sequences; about 30% were observed only once. The ten biggest clones cover approximately 4.4% of the sample. The sample consisted of blood, either unsorted or a sorted T cell fraction (not recorded which). The receptors here all came from a male donor with ankylosing spondylitis or in good health (not recorded which).

This chain connects TRBV20-1 to TRBJ1-6; D call uncertain. V dropped 1 base and J dropped 5 bases, with 12 bases sitting between them. The germline V gene encodes CDR1 DFQATT and CDR2 SNEGSKA (reference sequence). CDR3 length: 15 amino acids. The CDR3 here is CSARGARLDNSPLHF. The CDR3 DNA sequence: TGCAGTGCTAGAGGGGCCCGACTCGATAATTCACCCCTCCACTTT.

This clonotype was counted a few times. V usage is TRBV3-1 and J usage is TRBJ2-7; no clear D gene. Deletions cut 1 base from V and 0 bases from J, with 7 bases between. Germline V lookup: CDR1 LGHDT, CDR2 YNNKEL (reference sequence). The CDR3 extends over 14 amino acids. The CDR3 nucleotides read TGTGCCAGCAGCCAAGGTGGGCCCTCCTACGAGCAGTACTTC. Residues: CASSQGGPSYEQYF.

This clonotype was detected a few times. The chain couples TRBV7-6 to TRBJ2-7; 12 bases agree with TRBD2. V lost 4 bases, J lost 6 bases, and 4 bases stayed unmatched. The CDR3 sequence is 14 residues long. Looked up from germline, CDR1 is SGHVS and CDR2 is FNYEAQ. CDR3 nucleotides: TGTGCCAGCAGCTCTGGACTAGCGGGGTTCGAGCAGTACTTC. This codes for CASSSGLAGFEQYF.

This clonotype was seen only a few times. The gene calls are TRBV5-5 and TRBJ2-5; TRBD1 agrees at 7 bases. Trimming at V came to 4 bases and at J to 1 base, leaving 4 bases not matched to a gene. CDR1 and CDR2 (germline): SGHKS, YYEKEE (reference sequence). The CDR3 is 14 residues long. The CDR3 region is CASSRRGTQETQYF. For the CDR3, the DNA is TGTGCCAGCAGCCGCAGGGGGACCCAAGAGACCCAGTACTTC.

This clonotype occurred many times. The gene calls are TRBV20-1 and TRBJ2-7; D is unresolved. The V and J ends lost 1 base and 0 bases respectively, with 7 bases between them. The germline V gene has CDR1 DFQATT and CDR2 SNEGSKA (reference sequence). The CDR3 sequence is 13 residues long. CDR3 nucleotide sequence: TGCAGTGCTAGAGTATCAGCCTCCTACGAGCAGTACTTC. It encodes CSARVSASYEQYF.

V gene TRBV7-3 combines with J gene TRBJ2-3; the D gene is possibly TRBD1 (5 bases). The CDR3 is 16 residues long. V was cut by 0 bases and J by 2 bases, with 12 bases left in between. In germline, CDR1 is SGHTA, CDR2 FQGTGA. The CDR3, as DNA: TGTGCCAGCAGCTTAACCCCTGCAGGGAACACAGATACGCAGTATTTT. This translates into CASSLTPAGNTDTQYF.

This clonotype has more than one count but fewer than ten. V gene TRBV29-1 combines with J gene TRBJ2-5; tentatively, D is TRBD1 (5 bases). Germline values: CDR1 SQVTM, CDR2 ANQGSEA. This CDR3 has 12 residues. Trimming removed 7 bases at V and 5 bases at J, with 14 bases between. The CDR3 here is CSALTAGETQYF. The CDR3 coding sequence is TGCAGCGCTCTGACAGCAGGGGAGACCCAGTACTTC.

This clonotype was found a few times. This chain connects TRBV12-3 or TRBV12-4 to TRBJ2-1; no clear D. Trimming took 6 bases from V and 11 from J, leaving 17 bases between them. The length of the CDR3 is 13 residues. The chain's CDR3 is CASSPNRRFQQFF. In DNA, the CDR3 is TGTGCCAGCAGCCCGAACCGACGTTTTCAGCAGTTCTTC.

The V call is TRBV7-9, the J call TRBJ1-2; 9 positions agree with TRBD1. The V gene's germline CDR1 is SEHNR and CDR2 FQNEAQ (reference sequence). V lost 2 bases and J lost 8; bases outside the gene matches: 6. This CDR3 is 14 amino acids long. The CDR3 reads CASSLQGQGRGYTF. CDR3 in DNA: TGTGCCAGCAGCTTACAGGGACAGGGCCGGGGCTACACCTTC.

The chain employs TRBV5-6 and TRBJ2-2; D not resolved. The germline V and J ends were trimmed by 3 bases and 2 bases, with 8 bases remaining between them. Germline CDR1 reads SGHDT; CDR2 reads YYEEEE. This CDR3 comprises 14 residues. The CDR3 DNA reads as TGTGCCAGCAGCTCGTTGAGAAACACCGGGGAGCTGTTTTTT. Protein: CASSSLRNTGELFF.

Only a few counts were recorded for this clonotype. The chain uses TRBV6-5 and TRBJ2-3; maybe TRBD2 (7 bases). Trimming cost V 0 bases and J 4 bases, with 14 bases left between them. The germline CDR1 and CDR2 sequences are MNHEY and SVGAGI. The CDR3 loop spans 16 amino acids. The CDR3 region is CASSYSIGGGPDTQYF. CDR3 nucleotides: TGTGCCAGCAGTTACTCGATTGGGGGGGGCCCAGATACGCAGTATTTT.

This clonotype was counted only a few times. The chain uses TRBV7-6 and TRBJ2-7; possibly TRBD1 or TRBD2 for D (5 bases each). Germline lookup yields CDR1 SGHVS and CDR2 FNYEAQ. The CDR3 contains 13 residues. Trimming removed 1 base at V and 6 bases at J, with 10 bases between. Here the CDR3 reads CASSLGGMSEQYF. DNA of the CDR3: TGTGCCAGCAGCTTAGGGGGGATGTCCGAGCAGTACTTC.

This chain joins TRBV5-6 and TRBJ2-1; D is undetermined. Trimming cost V 2 bases and J 5 bases, with 5 bases left between them. The CDR3 runs to 12 residues. CDR1 is SGHDT, CDR2 YYEEEE, per germline. For the CDR3, the DNA is TGTGCCAGCAGCTTATTCGACAATGAGCAGTTCTTC. Translation gives CASSLFDNEQFF.

This clonotype was seen more than once but under ten times. The chain has TRBV5-5 and TRBJ2-5; TRBD1 matches at 8 bases. CDR1 is SGHKS, CDR2 YYEKEE, per germline (reference sequence). The V and J ends lost 7 bases and 2 bases, in that order; junction bases with no gene match: 16. The length of the CDR3 is 17 residues. In DNA, the CDR3 is TGTGCCAGCTTGACACAGGGGGGACCCTCTTTTCAAGAGACCCAGTACTTC. It codes for CASLTQGGPSFQETQYF.

This clonotype showed up just a few times. The CDR3 loop reads CASSFSTPADTQYF. The CDR3 DNA is TGTGCCAGCAGCTTTTCAACGCCCGCAGATACGCAGTATTTT. The chain recombines TRBV7-2 with TRBJ2-3; D remains ambiguous. This CDR3 is built from 14 residues. With 3 bases removed from V and 4 bases from J, the gap between germline ends came to 11 bases. Looked up from germline, CDR1 is SGHTA and CDR2 is FQGNSA. Complete variable domain (other parts from reference TRBV7-2 and TRBJ2-3): GAGVSQSPSNKVTEKGKDVELRCDPISGHTALYWYRQSLGQGLEFLIYFQGNSAPDKSGLPSDRFSAERTGGSVSTLTIQRTQQEDSAVYLCASSFSTPADTQYFGPGTRLTVL.

A few counts support this clonotype. The chain recombines TRBV28 with TRBJ1-2, with 10 bases lining up with TRBD1. The germline V gene encodes CDR1 MDHEN and CDR2 SYDVKM. The CDR3 runs 14 residues. Trimming removed 0 bases from V and 6 bases from J; junction bases left unmatched: 1. The CDR3 region is CASSLWDRGNGYTF. The CDR3 nucleotides read TGTGCCAGCAGTTTATGGGACAGGGGGAATGGCTACACCTTC.

This clonotype appeared a few times. This chain links TRBV7-9 with TRBJ1-1; no definite D call. From germline, CDR1 is SEHNR and CDR2 FQNEAQ (reference sequence). Trimming cost V 5 bases and J 4 bases, with 17 bases left between them. This CDR3 has 15 amino acids. CDR3 sequence reads: CASSPVGAEGTEAFF. The DNA for the CDR3 is TGTGCCAGCAGCCCCGTGGGAGCTGAAGGCACTGAAGCTTTCTTT.

The chain has TRBV6-1 and TRBJ2-1; D is possibly TRBD2 (7 bases). Germline V gene sequence: CDR1 MNHNS, CDR2 SASEGT. The CDR3 has 14 amino acids. V lost 6 bases and J 9 bases, leaving 18 bases between the germline ends. CDR3 amino acids: CASSRGGVLGEQFF. As DNA, the CDR3 is TGTGCCAGCAGCCGAGGGGGGGTTCTTGGTGAGCAGTTCTTC.